This TCR beta chain originates from a study of T cell responses to AZD1222 COVID-19 vaccine. Study conclusions and caveats: Clonal diversity may have been underestimated in mostly white British donors. Repertoire sampling was restricted to post-peak T cell response timepoints.

CDR1 is LGHDT, CDR2 YNNKEL, per germline (reference sequence). The CDR3 loop spans 14 amino acids. This table comes from immunoSEQ multiplex PCR, and its TCRdb copy is limited to in-frame clones, with some not included. Of about 56,000 clones in the sample, around 88% are singletons; the top ten hold over 15%. A few counts support this clone. Its antigen is undetermined. Germline is not matched at one junction end, which may reflect a read error. This TCR was sampled from an adult in good health. The sample consisted of peripheral blood, taken on day 0 of AZD1222 vaccination. This chain connects TRBV3-1 (or the pseudogene TRBV3-2) to TRBJ1-3, with 7 nucleotides matching TRBD1. The CDR3 nucleotides read TGTGCCAGCAGCCCCGACAGGGACACACCAAGCCTGTGGTTT. Translating gives CASSPDRDTPSLWF.